Presented here are 25 T cell receptor beta chains from one specimen sequenced in a study of blood T cell repertoires in COVID-19. Clones were read by immunoSEQ multiplex PCR, and TCRdb kept only the in-frame ones, dropping some. The table lists about 120,000 clones, 70% to 85% of them singletons. Sample: peripheral blood. The receptors here all came from a man aged 65 to 79 with active or convalescent COVID-19.

For the CDR3, the DNA is TGCGCCAGCAGCTTGAGGACAGGAGATCAGCCCCAGCATTTT. Residues: CASSLRTGDQPQHF. The V gene is TRBV5-1, the J gene TRBJ1-5, with TRBD1 identical over 7 bases. J gave up 5 bases and V 1 base, and 3 bases lay outside the gene matches. Germline V CDR1 and CDR2: SGHRS, YFSETQ. The CDR3 has 14 amino acids.

The chain combines TRBV5-1 with TRBJ2-1; tentatively, D is TRBD2 (6 bases). The CDR3 spans 20 residues. Between the trimmed V and J ends, which lost 3 bases and 0 bases, there was a span of 25 bases. In germline, CDR1 is SGHRS, CDR2 YFSETQ. This chain's CDR3 is CASSSRWGVAPVLSYNEQFF. CDR3 bases: TGCGCCAGCAGCTCACGTTGGGGGGTAGCACCCGTTCTCTCCTACAATGAGCAGTTCTTC.

The J gene is TRBJ2-1, the V gene TRBV30, with TRBD2 matching over 11 bases. J gave up 6 bases and V 4 bases, and 8 bases lay outside the gene matches. The length of the CDR3 is 15 residues. Germline values: CDR1 GTSNPN, CDR2 SVGIG (reference sequence). The CDR3: CAWTTGTSGSNEQFF. Written as DNA, the CDR3 is TGTGCCTGGACCACCGGGACTAGCGGTTCCAATGAGCAGTTCTTC.

The chain joins TRBV11-3 to TRBJ2-5; 11 bases agree with TRBD1. The V segment lost 1 base and the J segment 4 bases; nucleotides outside the gene matches: 5. The CDR3 is made up of 16 amino acids. Germline values: CDR1 SGHNT, CDR2 YENEEA. The CDR3 is CASSLGRTGGLETQYF. CDR3 nucleotide sequence: TGTGCCAGCAGCTTAGGACGGACAGGGGGCCTAGAGACCCAGTACTTC.

The chain has TRBV18 and TRBJ2-7; D ambiguous. Trimming took 2 bases from V and 7 from J, leaving 6 bases between them. The germline V gene has CDR1 KGHSH and CDR2 LQKENI. This CDR3 is 11 amino acids long. The CDR3 region has the DNA TGTGCCAGCTCACCAATCTCTGAGCAGTACTTC. Its protein is CASSPISEQYF.

The genes are TRBV5-5 and TRBJ2-1; TRBD2 might be the D (6 bases). The V and J ends lost 1 base and 1 base respectively, with 12 bases between them. The CDR3 has 16 residues. Germline V gene sequence: CDR1 SGHKS, CDR2 YYEKEE (reference sequence). CDR3 sequence (DNA): TGTGCCAGCAGCTTGCTCGGGGGTGTATCCTACAATGAGCAGTTCTTC. Translating gives CASSLLGGVSYNEQFF. The variable domain in full, completed from reference TRBV5-5 and TRBJ2-1, reads DAGVTQSPTHLIKTRGQQVTLRCSPISGHKSVSWYQQVLGQGPQFIFQYYEKEERGRGNFPDRFSARQFPNYSSELNVNALLLGDSALYLCASSLLGGVSYNEQFFGPGTRLTVL.

The CDR3 DNA follows: TGTGCCAGCAGCTCACACACGACAGGGGATGAGCAGTTCTTC. Translation: CASSSHTTGDEQFF. V and J are TRBV7-2 and TRBJ2-1, with 8 nucleotides matching TRBD1. Germline values: CDR1 SGHTA, CDR2 FQGNSA. This CDR3 has 14 residues. After removal of 4 bases from V and 8 bases from J, the junction contained 7 bases not matched to a gene.

The chain has TRBV6-1 and TRBJ2-1; TRBD2 matches at 11 bases. Losses at the gene ends were 4 bases for V and 7 bases for J; bases not matched to a gene: 9. The CDR3 covers 16 residues. The germline gives CDR1 MNHNS, CDR2 SASEGT. CDR3 sequence: CASSGTSGSIGNEQFF. CDR3 sequence (DNA): TGTGCCAGCAGTGGAACTAGCGGGAGCATTGGGAATGAGCAGTTCTTC.

J is TRBJ2-2 and V is TRBV5-6, with a weak D call TRBD1 (5 bases). Germline V gene sequence: CDR1 SGHDT, CDR2 YYEEEE. V gave up 4 bases and J gave up 6 bases, with 10 bases separating them. The CDR3 loop spans 13 amino acids. This CDR3 reads CASSTSRAGELFF. The CDR3, as DNA: TGTGCCAGCAGCACTTCCAGGGCCGGGGAGCTGTTTTTT.

V and J are TRBV28 and TRBJ1-1, with 7 bases matching TRBD1. CDR3 length equals 15 residues. Germline loops: CDR1 MDHEN, CDR2 SYDVKM. Losses at the gene ends were 1 base for V and 4 bases for J; bases not matched to a gene: 6. CDR3 in amino acids: CASSLSGGGRTEAFF. DNA for the CDR3: TGTGCCAGCAGTTTATCAGGGGGTGGACGCACTGAAGCTTTCTTT.

This chain uses TRBV5-1 with TRBJ2-1, with TRBD1 matching 11 bases. Per the germline V gene, CDR1 is SGHRS and CDR2 is YFSETQ. The J segment lost 9 bases and the V segment lost 0 bases, leaving 5 bases of the junction unmatched. This CDR3 has 15 residues. The CDR3 DNA follows: TGCGCCAGCAGCTTGGAGGGACAGGGGGACGGTGAGCAGTTCTTC. As protein: CASSLEGQGDGEQFF.

The chain employs TRBV7-2 and TRBJ1-1; D remains ambiguous. The CDR3 covers 14 residues. Between the trimmed V and J ends, which lost 0 bases and 1 base, there was a span of 6 bases. Looked up from germline, CDR1 is SGHTA and CDR2 is FQGNSA. In nucleotides, the CDR3 is TGTGCCAGCAGCTTAGCCGTCAGGAACACTGAAGCTTTCTTT. This codes for CASSLAVRNTEAFF.

V and J are TRBV18 and TRBJ2-7, with 10 bases identical to TRBD1. Trimming removed 2 bases from V and 6 bases from J; junction bases left unmatched: 4. CDR3 length: 14 amino acids. CDR1 and CDR2 (germline): KGHSH, LQKENI. DNA of the CDR3: TGTGCCAGCTCACCAGGGACAGGGGACGGCGAGCAGTACTTC. Translation gives CASSPGTGDGEQYF.

CDR3 sequence (DNA): TGCGCCAGCAGCCACGATCCGGGACTAGCGGGTACAGATACGCAGTATTTT. This translates into CASSHDPGLAGTDTQYF. V is TRBV4-3 and J is TRBJ2-3, with TRBD2 identical over 12 bases. Germline-derived CDR1 and CDR2 are LGHNA and YSLEER. CDR3 length equals 17 residues. V shed 3 bases and J 3 bases; nucleotides not matched to a gene: 7.

This clone was counted between two and nine times. V is TRBV27 and J is TRBJ1-1, with D unresolved. The V end lost 4 bases, the J end lost 4 bases, and 13 bases lay between the germline ends. The CDR3 runs 14 residues. Germline CDR1 and CDR2: MNHEY and SMNVEV (reference sequence). The CDR3 DNA is TGTGCCAGCAGTTGGGCTATTCGGTCCACTGAAGCTTTCTTT. Its protein is CASSWAIRSTEAFF.

The V and J genes are TRBV5-4 and TRBJ1-4, with 9 bases that match TRBD1. The CDR3 spans 16 residues. Germline trimming cut 4 bases from V and 4 bases from J; bases unmatched to any gene: 8. Germline-derived CDR1 and CDR2 are SGHNT and YYREEE (reference sequence). DNA of the CDR3: TGTGCCAGCAGCAGGCAGACAGGGGGAGGTAATGAAAAACTGTTTTTT. Translating gives CASSRQTGGGNEKLFF.

This chain links TRBV20-1 with TRBJ1-4; D is uncertain. This CDR3 has 11 residues. Between the trimmed V and J ends, which lost 1 base and 6 bases, there was a span of 3 bases. The germline V gene encodes CDR1 DFQATT and CDR2 SNEGSKA (reference sequence). CDR3 DNA sequence: TGCAGTGCTAGAGTCGATGAAAAACTGTTTTTT. Its translation: CSARVDEKLFF.

The chain combines TRBV3-1 (or the pseudogene TRBV3-2) with TRBJ1-3, with a tentative D call TRBD1 (6 bases). Germline CDR1 is LGHDT and CDR2 is YNNKEL (reference sequence). V lost 3 bases, J lost 4 bases, and 19 bases lay in between. The CDR3 has 17 amino acids. The DNA for the CDR3 is TGTGCCAGCAGCCACGGGATGGGGGGGCGCGCCGGAAACACCATATATTTT. Its protein is CASSHGMGGRAGNTIYF.

This chain's CDR3 is CACKADFSTDTQYF. The CDR3 DNA reads TGTGCGTGTAAAGCGGATTTTAGCACAGATACGCAGTATTTT. The rearrangement joins TRBV19 to TRBJ2-3; tentatively, D is TRBD2 (5 bases). The CDR3 extends over 14 amino acids. Germline values: CDR1 LNHDA, CDR2 SQIVND (reference sequence).

This clone appeared a few times. The chain employs TRBV5-1 and TRBJ2-5, with a tentative D call TRBD1 (5 bases). Deletions cut 0 bases from V and 4 bases from J, with 16 bases between. The CDR3 length is 16 residues. Germline V lookup: CDR1 SGHRS, CDR2 YFSETQ. The DNA for the CDR3 is TGCGCCAGCAGCTTGGGTGGGGCGACGGAGAGAGAGACCCAGTACTTC. As protein: CASSLGGATERETQYF.

The chain has TRBV6-5 and TRBJ1-2, with 9 bases lining up with TRBD1. The CDR3 extends over 13 amino acids. V was pared by 8 bases and J by 1 base, with 2 bases of the junction left unmatched. Germline CDR1 and CDR2: MNHEY and SVGAGI. Here the CDR3 reads CASRDRVNYGYTF. The CDR3 coding sequence is TGTGCCAGCCGGGACAGGGTTAACTATGGCTACACCTTC.

CDR3 region: CATSSWTGSYGYTF. Here the CDR3 DNA reads TGTGCCACCAGCAGCTGGACAGGGAGCTATGGCTACACCTTC. The chain couples TRBV15 to TRBJ1-2; TRBD1 aligns across 8 bases. V lost 3 bases, J lost 4 bases, and 4 bases stayed unmatched. The CDR3 is 14 amino acids. CDR1 and CDR2 from the germline V gene are LNHNV and YYDKDF (reference sequence).

The gene calls are TRBV2 and TRBJ1-2; D is perhaps TRBD1 (6 bases). The germline V gene encodes CDR1 SNHLY and CDR2 FYNNEI. The V and J ends lost 3 bases and 1 base respectively, with 6 bases between them. The CDR3 is 13 residues long. The CDR3 sequence: CASSETGNYGYTF. CDR3 DNA: TGTGCCAGCAGTGAGACAGGTAACTATGGCTACACCTTC.

This clone was counted between two and nine times. The rearrangement uses TRBV4-2 and TRBJ2-5, with 7 bases that match TRBD2. This CDR3 comprises 22 residues. The ends lost 0 bases at V and 2 bases at J; junction bases unmatched: 24. CDR1 is LGHNA, CDR2 YNFKEQ, per germline. This CDR3 is CASSQEPSGLSGEQGRQETQYF. For the CDR3, the DNA is TGTGCCAGCAGCCAAGAGCCCTCTGGACTAAGCGGGGAGCAAGGTCGGCAAGAGACCCAGTACTTC.

The chain combines TRBV6-4 with TRBJ2-3, with D possibly being TRBD1 (6 bases). Trimming removed 6 bases at V and 0 bases at J, with 19 bases between. The CDR3 extends over 17 amino acids. CDR1 and CDR2 from the germline V gene are MRHNA and SNTAGT. CDR3 in DNA: TGTGCCAGCAGACTACAACGGGACAACCCGAGCACAGATACGCAGTATTTT. Amino acid sequence: CASRLQRDNPSTDTQYF.